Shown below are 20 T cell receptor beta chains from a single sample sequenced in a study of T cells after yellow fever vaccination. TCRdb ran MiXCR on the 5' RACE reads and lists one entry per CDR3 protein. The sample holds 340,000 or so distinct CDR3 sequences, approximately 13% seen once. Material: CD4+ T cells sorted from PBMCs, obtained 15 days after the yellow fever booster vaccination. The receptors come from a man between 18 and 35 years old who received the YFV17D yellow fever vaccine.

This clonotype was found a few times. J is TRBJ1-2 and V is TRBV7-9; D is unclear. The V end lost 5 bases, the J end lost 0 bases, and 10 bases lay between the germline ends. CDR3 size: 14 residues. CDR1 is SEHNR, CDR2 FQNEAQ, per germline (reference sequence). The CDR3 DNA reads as TGTGCCAGCAGCCGGGGTCAGGCTAACTATGGCTACACCTTC. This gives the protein CASSRGQANYGYTF.

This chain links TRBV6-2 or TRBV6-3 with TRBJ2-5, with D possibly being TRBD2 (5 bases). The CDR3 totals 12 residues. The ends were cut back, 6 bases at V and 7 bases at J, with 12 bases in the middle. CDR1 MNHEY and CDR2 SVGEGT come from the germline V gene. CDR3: CASSRSGGTQYF. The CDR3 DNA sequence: TGTGCCAGCAGCCGCAGTGGAGGGACCCAGTACTTC.

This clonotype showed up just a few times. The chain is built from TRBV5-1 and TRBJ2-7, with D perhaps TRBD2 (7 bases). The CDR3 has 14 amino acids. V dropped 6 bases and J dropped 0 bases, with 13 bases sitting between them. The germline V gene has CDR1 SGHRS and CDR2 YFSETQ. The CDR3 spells CASKFGGPSYEQYF. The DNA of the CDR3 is TGCGCCAGCAAATTCGGGGGGCCCTCCTACGAGCAGTACTTC.

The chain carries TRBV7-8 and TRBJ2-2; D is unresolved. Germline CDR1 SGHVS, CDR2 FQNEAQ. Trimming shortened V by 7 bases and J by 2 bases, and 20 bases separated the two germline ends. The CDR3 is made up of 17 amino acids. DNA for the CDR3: TGTGCCAGCACCCCCCAGCCGGTTTATCTCAACACCGGGGAGCTGTTTTTT. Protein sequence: CASTPQPVYLNTGELFF.

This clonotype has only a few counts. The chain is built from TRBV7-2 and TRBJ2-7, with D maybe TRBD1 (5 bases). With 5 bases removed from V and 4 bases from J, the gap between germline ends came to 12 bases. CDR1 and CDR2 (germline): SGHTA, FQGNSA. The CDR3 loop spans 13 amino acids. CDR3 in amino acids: CASSPSQDYEQYF. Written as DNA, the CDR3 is TGTGCCAGCAGCCCATCACAGGATTACGAGCAGTACTTC.

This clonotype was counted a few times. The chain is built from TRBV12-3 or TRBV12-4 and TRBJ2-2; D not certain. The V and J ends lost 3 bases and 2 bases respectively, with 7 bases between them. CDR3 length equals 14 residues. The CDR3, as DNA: TGTGCCAGCAGTTTTTACGGCAACACCGGGGAGCTGTTTTTT. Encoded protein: CASSFYGNTGELFF.

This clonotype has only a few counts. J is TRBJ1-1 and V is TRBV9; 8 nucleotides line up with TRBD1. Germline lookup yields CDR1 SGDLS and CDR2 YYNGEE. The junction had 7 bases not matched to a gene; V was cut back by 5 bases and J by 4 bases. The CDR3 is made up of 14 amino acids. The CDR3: CASSRTTGGTEAFF. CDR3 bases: TGTGCCAGCAGTCGAACCACAGGGGGCACTGAAGCTTTCTTT.

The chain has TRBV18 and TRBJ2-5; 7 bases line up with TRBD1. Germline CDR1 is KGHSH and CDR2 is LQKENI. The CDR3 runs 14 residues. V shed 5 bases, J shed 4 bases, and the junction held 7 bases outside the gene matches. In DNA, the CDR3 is TGTGCCAGCTCAAACCGACAGGGTGGAGAGACCCAGTACTTC. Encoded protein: CASSNRQGGETQYF.

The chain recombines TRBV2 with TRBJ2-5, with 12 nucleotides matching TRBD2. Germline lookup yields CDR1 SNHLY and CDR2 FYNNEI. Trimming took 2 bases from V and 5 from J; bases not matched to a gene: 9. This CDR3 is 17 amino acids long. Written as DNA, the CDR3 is TGTGCCAGCAGTGAACGATGGACTAGCGGGGCAGAGGAGACCCAGTACTTC. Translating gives CASSERWTSGAEETQYF.

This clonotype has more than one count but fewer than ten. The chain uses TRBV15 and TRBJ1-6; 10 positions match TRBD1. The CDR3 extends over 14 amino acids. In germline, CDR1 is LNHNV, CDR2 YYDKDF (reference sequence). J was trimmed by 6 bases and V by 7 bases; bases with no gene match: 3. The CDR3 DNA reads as TGTGCCACCAATCGGGACAGGGGTAATTCACCCCTCCACTTT. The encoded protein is CATNRDRGNSPLHF.

The CDR3, as DNA: TGTGCCAGCAGTAACCTGGATAGGGGGGCTTTCTTT. It codes for CASSNLDRGAFF. The V call is TRBV6-5, the J call TRBJ1-1, with D perhaps matching TRBD1 (6 bases). The V gene's germline CDR1 is MNHEY and CDR2 SVGAGI. The CDR3 has 12 amino acids. Between the trimmed V and J ends, which lost 5 bases and 11 bases, there was a span of 15 bases.

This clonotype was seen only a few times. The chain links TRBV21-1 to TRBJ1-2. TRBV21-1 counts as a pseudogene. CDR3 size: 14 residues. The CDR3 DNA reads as TGTGCCAGCAGCAAGACAGTTACCTACTATGGCTACACCTTC. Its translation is CASSKTVTYYGYTF.

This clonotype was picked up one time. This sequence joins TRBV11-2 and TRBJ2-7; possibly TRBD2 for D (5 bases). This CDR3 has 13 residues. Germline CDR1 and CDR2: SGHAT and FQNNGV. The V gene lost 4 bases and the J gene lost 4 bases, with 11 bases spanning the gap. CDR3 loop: CASSSTRSYEQYV. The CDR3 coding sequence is TGTGCCAGCAGCTCTACTAGAAGTTACGAGCAGTACGTC.

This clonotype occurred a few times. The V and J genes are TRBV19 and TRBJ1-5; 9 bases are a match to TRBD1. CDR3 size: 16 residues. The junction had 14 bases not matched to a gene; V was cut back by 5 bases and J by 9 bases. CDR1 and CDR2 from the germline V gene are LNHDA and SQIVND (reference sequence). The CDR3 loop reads CASSLTSQGARRPQHF. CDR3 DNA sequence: TGTGCCAGTAGTTTAACCTCACAGGGGGCTAGGCGGCCCCAGCATTTT. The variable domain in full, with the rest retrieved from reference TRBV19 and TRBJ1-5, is DGGITQSPKYLFRKEGQNVTLSCEQNLNHDAMYWYRQDPGQGLRLIYYSQIVNDFQKGDIAEGYSVSREKKESFPLTVTSAQKNPTAFYLCASSLTSQGARRPQHFGDGTRLSIL.

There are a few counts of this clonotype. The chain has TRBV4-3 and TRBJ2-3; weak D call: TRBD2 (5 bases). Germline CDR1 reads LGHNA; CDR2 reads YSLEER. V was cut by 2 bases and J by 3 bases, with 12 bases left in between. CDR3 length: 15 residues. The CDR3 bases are TGCGCCAGCAGCCAAATCTGGGTAGCGACAGATACGCAGTATTTT. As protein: CASSQIWVATDTQYF.

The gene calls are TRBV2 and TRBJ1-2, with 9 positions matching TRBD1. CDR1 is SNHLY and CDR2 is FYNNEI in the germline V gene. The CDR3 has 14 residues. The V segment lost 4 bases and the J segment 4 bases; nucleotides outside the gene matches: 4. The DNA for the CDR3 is TGTGCCAGCAGTGTTGGGGACAGGGCCTATGGCTACACCTTC. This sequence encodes CASSVGDRAYGYTF. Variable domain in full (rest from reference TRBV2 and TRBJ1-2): EPEVTQTPSHQVTQMGQEVILRCVPISNHLYFYWYRQILGQKVEFLVSFYNNEISEKSEIFDDQFSVERPDGSNFTLKIRSTKLEDSAMYFCASSVGDRAYGYTFGSGTRLTVV.

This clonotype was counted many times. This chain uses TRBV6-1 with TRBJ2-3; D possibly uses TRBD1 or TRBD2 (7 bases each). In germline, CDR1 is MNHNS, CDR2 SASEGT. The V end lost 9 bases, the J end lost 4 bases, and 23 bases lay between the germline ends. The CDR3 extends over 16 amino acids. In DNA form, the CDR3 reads TGTGCCAGTTCGTGGGGAGGGGGCAATTTGGCAGATACGCAGTATTTT. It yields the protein CASSWGGGNLADTQYF.

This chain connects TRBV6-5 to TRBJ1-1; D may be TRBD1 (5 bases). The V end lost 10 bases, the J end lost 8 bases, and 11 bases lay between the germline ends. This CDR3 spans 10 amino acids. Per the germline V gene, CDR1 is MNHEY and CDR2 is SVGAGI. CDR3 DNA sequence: TGTGCCACCATGGGGCGAGAAGCTTTCTTT. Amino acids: CATMGREAFF.

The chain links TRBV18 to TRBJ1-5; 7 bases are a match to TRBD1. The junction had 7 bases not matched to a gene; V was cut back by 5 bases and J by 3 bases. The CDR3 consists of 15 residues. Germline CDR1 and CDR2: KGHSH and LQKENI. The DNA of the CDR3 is TGTGCCAGCTCAACGACAGGGATGGACAATCAGCCCCAGCATTTT. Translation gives CASSTTGMDNQPQHF.

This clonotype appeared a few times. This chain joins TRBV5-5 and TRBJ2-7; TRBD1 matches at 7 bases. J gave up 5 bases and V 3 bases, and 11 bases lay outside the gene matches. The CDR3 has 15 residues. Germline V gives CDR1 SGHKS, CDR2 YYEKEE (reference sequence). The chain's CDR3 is CASSWGTTQGNEQYF. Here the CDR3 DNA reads TGTGCCAGCAGCTGGGGGACGACACAGGGGAACGAGCAGTACTTC.